This T cell receptor beta chain is from a study of cytomegalovirus exposure and HLA in healthy donors. The PCR used 60 Vbeta and 13 Jbeta primers. Method: immunoSEQ multiplex PCR; TCRdb's copy keeps in-frame clones and lacks some. The data show approximately 160,000 clones, roughly 70% seen once. This CDR3 is 15 amino acids long. Trimming stripped 4 bases from V and 3 bases from J, with 16 bases between. Germline values: CDR1 SGHTA, CDR2 FQGNSA. The sequencing input was PBMCs. This sequence originates from a woman between 45 and 60 years old in good health and CMV-seropositive. The chain recombines TRBV7-2 with TRBJ2-7, with D possibly TRBD2 on 6 matching bases. The CDR3 protein is CASSSPRGLNYEQYF. CDR3 coding DNA: TGTGCCAGCAGCTCCCCACGGGGACTCAACTACGAGCAGTACTTC.